This record looks at one T cell receptor (beta chain) sequence and its context. No antigen is known for it. The CDR3 has 15 residues. Germline CDR1 and CDR2: MDHEN and SYDVKM. J lost 1 base, V lost 6 bases, and 7 bases had no gene match. The sample belongs to a study of cytomegalovirus exposure and HLA in healthy donors. General study findings and limits: The authors later linked a missense DCLRE1C variant to TCR beta V- and J-gene trimming.

Use of 60 Vbeta and 13 Jbeta primers characterized the PCR. Only in-frame clones appear in the TCRdb table, and some are missing; sequencing was by immunoSEQ multiplex PCR. The repertoire holds fewer than 200,000 clones, with over 70% as singletons. This receptor was identified in a woman aged 25 to 39 in good health and CMV-seronegative. Sequencing input: PBMCs. The chain is built from TRBV28 and TRBJ1-1, with 8 positions matching TRBD1. CDR3 region: CASSTQGAGNTEAFF. The CDR3 coding sequence is TGTGCCAGCAGCACCCAGGGGGCGGGGAACACTGAAGCTTTCTTT.